Here is one T cell receptor (beta chain) with its context. Antigen: not known. The record originates from a study of blood T cells in healthy people across ages. Germline V gene data show CDR1 as SGHRS and CDR2 as YFSETQ. With 4 bases clipped from V and 10 bases from J, the junction kept 10 bases outside the gene matches. This CDR3 spans 15 amino acids. A second about 7 to 12 cycle PCR used barcoded and J-beta primers. TCRdb fed the 5' RACE reads into MiXCR, producing one record per CDR3 protein. The data show 780,000 or so distinct CDR3 sequences, roughly 50% seen once. Study observations and caveats: Roughly linear age-related decline in beta diversity appeared, significant by age around 36. No one knew whether donors had CMV, which possibly confounded expanded clonotype changes.

This sequence joins TRBV5-1 and TRBJ2-1, with 11 bases lining up with TRBD2. Sequenced: blood. The sequence was collected from a man aged 35 to 55 in good health. CDR3 sequence reads: CASSPIAGGGSEQFF. The CDR3 DNA reads as TGCGCCAGCAGCCCGATAGCGGGAGGGGGATCGGAGCAGTTCTTC.